Listed here is a single TCR beta chain. The sample belongs to a study of control samples from healthy donors and cancer patients. The CDR3 length is 14 residues. V was clipped by 3 bases and J by 4 bases; unmatched bases: 5. The germline V gene encodes CDR1 DFQATT and CDR2 SNEGSKA (reference sequence). The protocol was immunoSEQ multiplex PCR, while the TCRdb copy is restricted to in-frame clones and leaves out a portion. The data contain approximately 220,000 clones, about 95% of them singletons. The chain couples TRBV20-1 to TRBJ1-5, with 8 bases that match TRBD1. The sequenced material came from blood. This clonotype was sampled from a man between 45 and 60 years old in good health. CDR3: CSASLDRGNQPQHF. For the CDR3, the DNA is TGCAGTGCTAGTTTAGACAGGGGAAATCAGCCCCAGCATTTT.